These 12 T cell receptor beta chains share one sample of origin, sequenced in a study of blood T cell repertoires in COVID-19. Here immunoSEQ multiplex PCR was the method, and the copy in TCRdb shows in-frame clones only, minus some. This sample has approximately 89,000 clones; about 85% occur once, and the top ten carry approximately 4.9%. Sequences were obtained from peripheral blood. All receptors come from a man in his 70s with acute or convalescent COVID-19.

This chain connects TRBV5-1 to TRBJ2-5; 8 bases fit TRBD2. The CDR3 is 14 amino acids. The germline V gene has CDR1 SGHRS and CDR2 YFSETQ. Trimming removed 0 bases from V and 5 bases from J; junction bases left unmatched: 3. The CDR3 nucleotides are TGCGCCAGCAGCTTGGTAACGGGGGGGGAGACCCAGTACTTC. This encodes CASSLVTGGETQYF.

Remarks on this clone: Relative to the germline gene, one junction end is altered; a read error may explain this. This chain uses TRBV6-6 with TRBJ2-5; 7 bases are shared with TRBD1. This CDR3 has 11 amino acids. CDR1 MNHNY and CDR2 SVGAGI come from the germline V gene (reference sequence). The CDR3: CASSYDRALHF. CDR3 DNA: TGTGCCAGCAGTTACGACAGGGCCCTACACTTC.

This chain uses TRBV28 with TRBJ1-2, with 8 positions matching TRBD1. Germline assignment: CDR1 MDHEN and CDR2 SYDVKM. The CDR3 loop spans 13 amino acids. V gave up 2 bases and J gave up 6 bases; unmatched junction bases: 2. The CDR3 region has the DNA TGTGCCAGCAGTTTAGCAGGGGGCGATGGCTACACCTTC. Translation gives CASSLAGGDGYTF.

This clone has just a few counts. Here the CDR3 DNA reads TGTGCCAGCAGTTTGGGGGCTCTAAAGGAAGCTTTCTTT. Its translation: CASSLGALKEAFF. This chain uses TRBV12-3 or TRBV12-4 with TRBJ1-1; possible D gene TRBD1, 6 bases. The V and J ends lost 3 bases and 8 bases respectively, with 13 bases between them. The CDR3 covers 13 residues.

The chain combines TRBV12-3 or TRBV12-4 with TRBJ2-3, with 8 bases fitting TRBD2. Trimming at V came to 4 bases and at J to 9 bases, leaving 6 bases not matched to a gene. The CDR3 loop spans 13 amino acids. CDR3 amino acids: CASSSGLAFTQYF. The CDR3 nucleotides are TGTGCCAGCAGTTCAGGACTAGCCTTCACGCAGTATTTT.

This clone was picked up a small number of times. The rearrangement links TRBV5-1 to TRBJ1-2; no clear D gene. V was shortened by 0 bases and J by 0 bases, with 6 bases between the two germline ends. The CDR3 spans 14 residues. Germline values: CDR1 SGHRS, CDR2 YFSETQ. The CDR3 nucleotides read TGCGCCAGCAGCTTGGTGGCACCTAACTATGGCTACACCTTC. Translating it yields CASSLVAPNYGYTF. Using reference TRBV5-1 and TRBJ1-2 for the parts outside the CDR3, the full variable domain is KAGVTQTPRYLIKTRGQQVTLSCSPISGHRSVSWYQQTPGQGLQFLFEYFSETQRNKGNFPGRFSGRQFSNSRSEMNVSTLELGDSALYLCASSLVAPNYGYTFGSGTRLTVV.

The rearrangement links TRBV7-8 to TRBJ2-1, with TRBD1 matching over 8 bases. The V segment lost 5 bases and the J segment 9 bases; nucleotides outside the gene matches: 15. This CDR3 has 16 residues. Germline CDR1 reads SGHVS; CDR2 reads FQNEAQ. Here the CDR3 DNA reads TGTGCCAGCAGCCCAGACACAGGGGGTCTCTACGGTGAGCAGTTCTTC. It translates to CASSPDTGGLYGEQFF.

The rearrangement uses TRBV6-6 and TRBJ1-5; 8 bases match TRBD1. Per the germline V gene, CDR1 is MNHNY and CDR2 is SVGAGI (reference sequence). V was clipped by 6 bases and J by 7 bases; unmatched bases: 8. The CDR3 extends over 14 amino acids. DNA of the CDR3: TGTGCCAGCAGCCCTACAGGGGGAGGCCAGCCCCAGCATTTT. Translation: CASSPTGGGQPQHF.

CDR3 region: CASSVGTSGSQETQYF. The CDR3 DNA reads TGTGCCAGCAGCGTAGGGACTAGCGGGAGTCAAGAGACCCAGTACTTC. V and J are TRBV9 and TRBJ2-5, with TRBD2 matching 13 bases. CDR3 length: 16 amino acids. The germline V gene has CDR1 SGDLS and CDR2 YYNGEE. V trimming: 0 bases; J trimming: 2 bases; junction bases outside the gene matches: 1. Variable domain in full (rest from reference TRBV9 and TRBJ2-5): DSGVTQTPKHLITATGQRVTLRCSPRSGDLSVYWYQQSLDQGLQFLIQYYNGEERAKGNILERFSAQQFPDLHSELNLSSLELGDSALYFCASSVGTSGSQETQYFGPGTRLLVL.

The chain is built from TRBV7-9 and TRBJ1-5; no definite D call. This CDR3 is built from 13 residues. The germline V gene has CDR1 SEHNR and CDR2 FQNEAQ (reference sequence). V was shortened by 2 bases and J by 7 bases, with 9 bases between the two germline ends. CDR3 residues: CASSLYGGQPQHF. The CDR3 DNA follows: TGTGCCAGCAGCTTATATGGAGGGCAGCCCCAGCATTTT.

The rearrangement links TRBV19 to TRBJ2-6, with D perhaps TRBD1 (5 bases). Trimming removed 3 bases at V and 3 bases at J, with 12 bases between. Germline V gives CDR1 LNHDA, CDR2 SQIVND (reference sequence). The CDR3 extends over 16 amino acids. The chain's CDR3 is CASSIPGKNGANVLTF. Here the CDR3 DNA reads TGTGCCAGTAGTATCCCAGGGAAGAATGGGGCCAACGTCCTGACTTTC.

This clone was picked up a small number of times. Written as DNA, the CDR3 is TGTGCCAGTACTAAGGTGGGGAGTGCCTCGGACACTGAAGCTTTCTTT. This gives the protein CASTKVGSASDTEAFF. The chain carries TRBV19 and TRBJ1-1; D call uncertain. Trimming left V 7 bases short and J 3 bases short, with 21 bases between. CDR1 and CDR2 (germline): LNHDA, SQIVND (reference sequence). The CDR3 has 16 residues.